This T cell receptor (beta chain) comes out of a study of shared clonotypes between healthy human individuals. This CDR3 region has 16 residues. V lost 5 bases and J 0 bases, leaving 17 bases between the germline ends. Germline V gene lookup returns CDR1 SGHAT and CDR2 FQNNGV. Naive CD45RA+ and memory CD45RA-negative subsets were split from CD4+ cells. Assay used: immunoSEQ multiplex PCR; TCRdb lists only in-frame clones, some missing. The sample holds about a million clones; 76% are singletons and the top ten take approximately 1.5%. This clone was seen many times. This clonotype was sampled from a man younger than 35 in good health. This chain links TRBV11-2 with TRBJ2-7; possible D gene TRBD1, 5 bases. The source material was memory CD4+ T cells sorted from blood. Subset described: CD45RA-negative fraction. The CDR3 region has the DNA TGTGCCAGCAGCCGAACGGCAGGTGGGGCCTCCTACGAGCAGTACTTC. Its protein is CASSRTAGGASYEQYF.